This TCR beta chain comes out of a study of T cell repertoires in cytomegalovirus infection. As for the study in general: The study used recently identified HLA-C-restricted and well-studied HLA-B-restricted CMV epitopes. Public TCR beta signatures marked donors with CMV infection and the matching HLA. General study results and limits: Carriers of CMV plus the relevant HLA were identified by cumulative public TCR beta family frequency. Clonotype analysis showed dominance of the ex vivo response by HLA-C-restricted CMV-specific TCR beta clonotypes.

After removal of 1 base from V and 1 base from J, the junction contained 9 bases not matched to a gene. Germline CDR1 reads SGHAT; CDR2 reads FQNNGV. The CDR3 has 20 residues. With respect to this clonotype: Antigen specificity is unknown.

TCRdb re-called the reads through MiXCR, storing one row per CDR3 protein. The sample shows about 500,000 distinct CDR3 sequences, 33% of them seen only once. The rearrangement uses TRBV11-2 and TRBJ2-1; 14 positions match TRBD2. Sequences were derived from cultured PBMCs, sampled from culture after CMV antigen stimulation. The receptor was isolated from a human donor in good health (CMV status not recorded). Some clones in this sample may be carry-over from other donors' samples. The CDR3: CASSLGRLTSGGGSYNEQFF. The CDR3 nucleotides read TGTGCCAGCAGCTTAGGTAGATTGACTAGCGGGGGGGGGTCCTACAATGAGCAGTTCTTC.